The rows below give T cell receptor beta chains drawn from one sample of a study of immune cell composition in non-small cell lung cancer. Generated by immunoSEQ multiplex PCR, the TCRdb table keeps only in-frame clones and is missing some. The sample includes about 3,800 clones, under 85% of them seen just once. Sequencing was carried out using lung tumor tissue. The receptors come from a human donor with non-small cell lung cancer. CDR3s leave out the opening cysteine and the closing phenylalanine or tryptophan. Only some rows state a clone size, as once, few, many or a class for expanded clones.

>few|TRBJ2-7|TRBV12-5
ASGLAEQLQESSYEQY
>NA|TRBJ2-3|TRBV15
ATSRGGGGTPDTQY
>few|TRBJ1-1|TRBV9
ASSILPDFTWNTEAF
>few|TRBJ2-1|TRBV5-1
ASSLGLGGAGNEQF
>once|TRBJ2-1|TRBV27
ASSLSWSQGAYNEQF
>NA|TRBJ2-7|TRBV18
ASSPARQGSYEQY
>few|TRBJ2-7|TRBV27
ASQREGGEQY
>NA|TRBJ2-3|TRBV9
ASSPRGDRATDTQY
>NA|TRBJ2-2|TRBV7-6
ASSLAGGNTGELF
>NA|TRBJ2-3|TRBV5-4
ASSSRIAGGPTDTQY
>NA|TRBJ1-1|TRBV6-5
ASQLNTEAF
>few|TRBJ2-2|TRBV29-1
SVVGTGSAGELF
>NA|TRBJ2-7|TRBV7-2
ASSLVSGGPYEQY